This TCR beta chain was obtained from a study of brain T cells in children with intractable seizures listed by TCRdb under 2021. With regard to the full study: Resected brain tissue from some 49 pediatric epilepsy surgery cases was initially screened for immune gene transcripts with a NanoString immunology panel. Of the roughly twelve selected surgery cases, pre-surgery blood was also sequenced for eight, so four had brain tissue only.

TCR beta chain sequences were generated from genomic DNA using the immunoSEQ assay. As for how the authors treated the data: CDR3 sequences that did not begin with the conserved framework cysteine at position 104 were removed by hand. To get clonality, the normalized Shannon's Diversity Index was subtracted from one, giving values from 0 (maximal diversity) to 1 (oligoclonal). Differences in the frequency of the same CDR3 between samples, such as brain versus blood, were assessed with chi-squared comparison-of-proportions tests. Public clonotypes were found through immuneACCESS searches, while the VDJdb browser was used to judge similarity to known antiviral clonotypes. TCRdb mirrors the immuneACCESS table, restricted to in-frame sequences. Some clones are absent from its copies; in checked studies, under half trace to an unresolved V gene, and the reason for the others is unknown. V and J calls and clone size follow that table, whereas D and trimming were derived from the DNA. The sample has tens of thousands of clones on record, about nine tenths of them singletons. Just under 6.5% of the sample goes to the ten largest clones.

Study-wide findings and limitations: The patients' HCMV serostatus was not known, and viral specificity was inferred solely from CDR3 sequence similarity. Because pre- and post-surgery blood were sequenced to different depths, clones absent from the pre-surgery sample may reflect undersampling.

As for this clone: Its antigen is not yet known. No base quality information exists; no much larger clone differs at one position.

What the time point label conveys for this sample: resected brain tissue, or blood drawn just prior to surgery. Surgery cases with the highest brain T cell transcript signatures were selected for TCR beta chain sequencing of brain tissue and, where available, blood. Before surgery, the patients had been given at least one anti-epileptic drug. TCR-sequenced patients were children with drug-resistant epilepsy due to tuberous sclerosis complex, focal cortical dysplasia, Rasmussen encephalitis or hemimegalencephaly. The Monarch genomic DNA purification kit was used to extract bulk genomic DNA from unsorted brain tissue and whole blood. The sample consisted of peripheral blood, taken at surgery. This clonotype was sampled from a girl between 2 and 10 years old with tuberous sclerosis and intractable seizures.

The CDR3 loop reads CASRTGGYTF. The nucleotide sequence reads TGTGCCAGCAGGACAGGTGGCTACACCTTC. The sequence joins TRBV12-3 or TRBV12-4 to TRBJ1-2; possibly the D gene is TRBD1, per 6 matching bases. V drops 6 bases and J drops 7 bases, leaving 6 bases in between. There are 10 amino acids in the CDR3, from cysteine to phenylalanine inclusive. Just CDR3 DNA is preserved here, 30 bases in frame from base 1.